This T cell receptor beta chain was captured by sequencing in a study of shared clonotypes between healthy human individuals. Only in-frame clones appear in the TCRdb table, and some are missing; sequencing was by immunoSEQ multiplex PCR. The table includes around 2.5 million clones, under 95% detected once. Whole-study findings and limits: Clonotype sharing levels among donors were expected to vary with sequencing depth.

Germline V gene lookup returns CDR1 SGHAT and CDR2 FQNNGV. This CDR3 contains 15 residues. Trimming shortened V by 3 bases and J by 1 base, and 9 bases separated the two germline ends. This clone was detected only once. The target antigen is unknown. The study separated CD4+ cells into CD45RA+ naive and CD45RA-negative memory subsets. Sequenced input: naive CD4+ T cells from PBMCs. Documented subset: CD45RA+ positively selected. The clonotype originates from a man younger than 35 in good health. Some clones in this sample may be carry-over from other donors' samples. This chain joins TRBV11-2 and TRBJ2-2, with D possibly being TRBD1 (6 bases). The CDR3 sequence: CASSFSGQNTGELFF. The CDR3 nucleotides read TGTGCCAGCAGCTTCTCGGGACAGAACACCGGGGAGCTGTTTTTT.